One and the same sample provided the 17 T cell receptor beta chains below, sequenced in a study of cytomegalovirus exposure and HLA in healthy donors (dated by TCRdb to between 2016 and 2019). Library preparation employed the immunoSEQ multiplex PCR assay. For the multiplex PCR, a mixture combining 60 forward primers for TCR Vbeta segments and 13 reverse primers for TCR Jbeta segments was used. TCRdb limited this immuneACCESS table to in-frame rearrangements with V and J called. A share of clones is missing; checked studies link under half to unresolved V genes, and the rest is unexplained. The sample includes 150,000 to 180,000 clones, with about 80% observed a single time. Together, the top ten hold more than 10% of the sample. Sample: PBMCs. Receptors were obtained from a man aged 25 to 40 in good health and CMV-seropositive.

CDR3 coding DNA: TGTGCCAGCAGCCCCCGGGGGAAGGGTTATTCACCCCTCCACTTT. It specifies CASSPRGKGYSPLHF. This chain connects TRBV7-8 to TRBJ1-6; weak D call: TRBD1 (5 bases). V was cut by 5 bases and J by 8 bases, with 16 bases left in between. CDR3 length: 15 amino acids. Germline loops: CDR1 SGHVS, CDR2 FQNEAQ.

The chain employs TRBV2 and TRBJ2-1; 7 bases match TRBD2. V was clipped by 4 bases and J by 0 bases; unmatched bases: 0. CDR1 and CDR2 from the germline V gene are SNHLY and FYNNEI. This CDR3 region has 14 residues. CDR3 DNA: TGTGCCAGCAGTGGCGGGAGCTCCTACAATGAGCAGTTCTTC. Its translation: CASSGGSSYNEQFF.

Points on this clone: The same CDR3 also results from other DNA sequences found in this sample. V and J are TRBV5-1 and TRBJ2-1; 12 nucleotides line up with TRBD2. CDR1 and CDR2 (germline): SGHRS, YFSETQ. CDR3 length: 15 residues. V shed 3 bases and J 4 bases; nucleotides not matched to a gene: 2. The CDR3 DNA reads TGCGCCAGCAGCTCAGGGACTAGCGGGTACAATGAGCAGTTCTTC. Translated, it gives CASSSGTSGYNEQFF.

The chain employs TRBV30 and TRBJ2-7, with D possibly matching TRBD1 (6 bases). V was clipped by 2 bases and J by 3 bases, with 8 bases between them. This CDR3 has 12 residues. Per germline, CDR1 GTSNPN and CDR2 SVGIG (reference sequence). The chain's CDR3 is CAWSRRGYEQYF. CDR3 bases: TGTGCCTGGAGTCGCAGGGGCTACGAGCAGTACTTC.

This chain connects TRBV18 to TRBJ2-7; 7 nucleotides agree with TRBD2. This CDR3 is built from 15 residues. Trimming at V came to 8 bases and at J to 6 bases, leaving 16 bases not matched to a gene. CDR1 and CDR2 (germline): KGHSH, LQKENI. CDR3 protein: CASHLSREAGAEQYF. DNA for the CDR3: TGTGCCAGCCACCTAAGCCGGGAGGCCGGGGCCGAGCAGTACTTC. The full variable domain, completed using reference TRBV18 and TRBJ2-7, is NAGVMQNPRHLVRRRGQEARLRCSPMKGHSHVYWYRQLPEEGLKFMVYLQKENIIDESGMPKERFSAEFPKEGPSILRIQQVVRGDSAAYFCASHLSREAGAEQYFGPGTRLTVT.

In its sample, this clone was seen once. The CDR3 reads CASSDSRPDRGHRQPQHF. DNA of the CDR3: TGTGCCAGCAGTGACTCTCGACCTGACAGGGGGCATCGTCAGCCCCAGCATTTT. J is TRBJ1-5 and V is TRBV6-4, with 10 bases that match TRBD1. Per the germline V gene, CDR1 is MRHNA and CDR2 is SNTAGT. The CDR3 runs 18 residues. The V gene end was trimmed by 0 bases and the J gene end by 6 bases; junction bases not matched to a gene: 11.

This rearrangement joins TRBV15 to TRBJ2-3; D perhaps matches TRBD1 (5 bases). Trimming pared 3 bases from V and 3 bases from J, leaving 19 bases between. This CDR3 is built from 17 residues. Germline-derived CDR1 and CDR2 are LNHNV and YYDKDF (reference sequence). DNA for the CDR3: TGTGCCACCAGCAGGTATGGGGCAGTTCGGTTAACAGATACGCAGTATTTT. It encodes CATSRYGAVRLTDTQYF.

This chain uses TRBV27 with TRBJ1-6; TRBD1 matches 8 bases. The CDR3 spans 16 residues. Losses at the gene ends were 7 bases for V and 6 bases for J; bases not matched to a gene: 11. Germline-derived CDR1 and CDR2 are MNHEY and SMNVEV (reference sequence). The CDR3 spells CASKRTGNPSNSPLHF. For the CDR3, the DNA is TGTGCCAGCAAGCGGACAGGGAATCCGAGTAATTCACCCCTCCACTTT.

The V and J genes are TRBV11-3 and TRBJ2-2; D gene unclear. Germline assignment: CDR1 SGHNT and CDR2 YENEEA. This CDR3 is built from 13 residues. V was shortened by 5 bases and J by 2 bases, with 6 bases between the two germline ends. The CDR3: CASSLRNTGELFF. CDR3 coding DNA: TGTGCCAGCAGCCTAAGAAACACCGGGGAGCTGTTTTTT. Together with reference TRBV11-3 and TRBJ2-2, the CDR3 gives the full variable domain: EAGVVQSPRYKIIEKKQPVAFWCNPISGHNTLYWYLQNLGQGPELLIRYENEEAVDDSQLPKDRFSAERLKGVDSTLKIQPAELGDSAVYLCASSLRNTGELFFGEGSRLTVL.

V usage is TRBV7-2 and J usage is TRBJ1-1; D call uncertain. V was shortened by 2 bases and J by 0 bases, with 10 bases between the two germline ends. This CDR3 has 15 residues. Germline lookup yields CDR1 SGHTA and CDR2 FQGNSA. CDR3 nucleotide sequence: TGTGCCAGCAGCTTATCCGGGAGAGTGAACACTGAAGCTTTCTTT. It is translated as CASSLSGRVNTEAFF. The complete variable domain, with remaining parts taken from reference TRBV7-2 and TRBJ1-1, reads GAGVSQSPSNKVTEKGKDVELRCDPISGHTALYWYRQSLGQGLEFLIYFQGNSAPDKSGLPSDRFSAERTGGSVSTLTIQRTQQEDSAVYLCASSLSGRVNTEAFFGQGTRLTVV.

The J gene is TRBJ2-3, the V gene TRBV29-1, with D possibly matching TRBD1 (7 bases). CDR3 length: 13 amino acids. Germline CDR1 reads SQVTM; CDR2 reads ANQGSEA. V was cut by 6 bases and J by 0 bases, with 10 bases left in between. CDR3 sequence reads: CSVTGTSTDTQYF. The DNA for the CDR3 is TGCAGCGTGACAGGGACTAGCACAGATACGCAGTATTTT.

The chain has TRBV11-2 and TRBJ1-2; 8 bases fit TRBD1. Germline CDR1 reads SGHAT; CDR2 reads FQNNGV. The CDR3 loop spans 15 amino acids. Unmatched junction bases numbered 13, after V lost 5 bases and J lost 8 bases. The CDR3: CASSIGQGMSYGYTF. The CDR3 DNA is TGTGCCAGCAGCATAGGACAGGGTATGAGTTACGGCTACACCTTC.

This clone occurred once. The chain links TRBV11-1 to TRBJ2-3, with D possibly being TRBD2 (5 bases). The CDR3 consists of 13 residues. Deletions cut 7 bases from V and 1 base from J, with 9 bases between. CDR1 is SGHAT and CDR2 is FQDESV in the germline V gene (reference sequence). The CDR3 nucleotides are TGTGCCAGCACCCTGCGGGGCACAGATACGCAGTATTTT. This translates into CASTLRGTDTQYF.

The chain has TRBV28 and TRBJ2-2; TRBD1 agrees at 9 bases. V gave up 6 bases and J gave up 7 bases; unmatched junction bases: 3. The CDR3 extends over 13 amino acids. CDR1 is MDHEN, CDR2 SYDVKM, per germline. The CDR3 here is CASRQTGGGELFF. CDR3 sequence (DNA): TGTGCCAGCAGACAGACAGGGGGCGGGGAGCTGTTTTTT.

The chain uses TRBV6-6 and TRBJ2-5, with D hard to call. The DNA end is a closer match to TRBJ2-7, so the J assignment may be wrong. From germline, CDR1 is MNHNY and CDR2 SVGAGI (reference sequence). This CDR3 contains 11 residues. CDR3 amino acids: CASSNSYEQYF. CDR3 coding DNA: TGTGCCAGCAGCAATTCCTACGAGCAGTACTTC.

Here the CDR3 reads CASSSLAGEGWEQYF. The CDR3 nucleotides read TGTGCCAGCAGCTCCCTAGCGGGTGAGGGCTGGGAGCAGTACTTC. This chain uses TRBV7-9 with TRBJ2-7; TRBD2 matches at 8 bases. V lost 4 bases and J lost 7; bases outside the gene matches: 12. CDR1 SEHNR and CDR2 FQNEAQ come from the germline V gene (reference sequence). The CDR3 has 15 residues. The full variable domain, completed using reference TRBV7-9 and TRBJ2-7, is DTGVSQNPRHKITKRGQNVTFRCDPISEHNRLYWYRQTLGQGPEFLTYFQNEAQLEKSRLLSDRFSAERPKGSFSTLEIQRTEQGDSAMYLCASSSLAGEGWEQYFGPGTRLTVT.

The chain combines TRBV19 with TRBJ2-1, with 7 positions matching TRBD2. The CDR3 runs to 14 residues. The ends lost 8 bases at V and 10 bases at J; junction bases unmatched: 14. Germline assignment: CDR1 LNHDA and CDR2 SQIVND (reference sequence). CDR3 amino acids: CASSFRGSDEEQFF. The DNA for the CDR3 is TGTGCCAGTTCTTTCCGCGGGAGTGATGAAGAGCAGTTCTTC.